The next 26 T cell receptor beta chains were all read from a single sample in a study of blood T cell repertoires in COVID-19. Produced via immunoSEQ multiplex PCR; TCRdb's table is partial and in-frame only. The table has 250,000 to 300,000 clones, less than 85% seen once. Sequencing input: peripheral blood. The receptor set was obtained from a woman younger than 30 with acute or convalescent COVID-19.

This clone was seen just once. The chain uses TRBV18 and TRBJ2-3; 9 bases fit TRBD1. Trimming cost V 3 bases and J 1 base; bases outside gene matches: 2. CDR1 KGHSH and CDR2 LQKENI come from the germline V gene. The CDR3 consists of 15 residues. This chain's CDR3 is CASSPWTGGTDTQYF. The DNA for the CDR3 is TGTGCCAGCTCACCCTGGACAGGGGGCACAGATACGCAGTATTTT.

This chain connects TRBV18 to TRBJ1-4, with D perhaps TRBD1 (5 bases). Germline-derived CDR1 and CDR2 are KGHSH and LQKENI. V shed 4 bases and J shed 3 bases, with 15 bases lying between them. The CDR3 is made up of 16 amino acids. The CDR3 protein is CASSLSAGAANEKLFF. CDR3 sequence (DNA): TGTGCCAGCTCACTCTCGGCTGGGGCAGCTAATGAAAAACTGTTTTTT.

This chain links TRBV12-5 with TRBJ2-7; D ambiguous. CDR1 and CDR2 from the germline V gene are LGHNT and FRNRAP. The CDR3 is made up of 16 amino acids. Trimming removed 0 bases at V and 0 bases at J, with 12 bases between. This CDR3 reads CASGLVSGPTSYEQYF. The CDR3 coding sequence is TGTGCTAGTGGTTTGGTATCGGGTCCGACCTCCTACGAGCAGTACTTC.

This clone was recorded once. The chain couples TRBV4-3 to TRBJ2-7; TRBD2 matches at 9 bases. The ends lost 1 base at V and 2 bases at J; junction bases unmatched: 9. The V gene's germline CDR1 is LGHNA and CDR2 YSLEER. This CDR3 comprises 17 residues. The CDR3, as DNA: TGCGCCAGCAGCCAAGTAAGGGGTGCTAGCGGGGCCTACGAGCAGTACTTC. It specifies CASSQVRGASGAYEQYF.

About this clone itself: It is likely a read error, because the conserved phenylalanine at the end of the CDR3 is missing. It is unclear where the CDR3 begins or ends on the DNA, so no DNA is shown, and the CDR3 is as TCRdb lists it. The V gene is TRBV21-1, the J gene TRBJ2-7; TRBD1 was called by the table and not checked on the DNA. TRBV21-1 is annotated as a pseudogene. A total of 12 residues make up the CDR3, ends included. The CDR3: CASSTSRTNLGS.

The chain recombines TRBV29-1 with TRBJ2-7; possible D gene TRBD1, 6 bases. Germline V gene lookup returns CDR1 SQVTM and CDR2 ANQGSEA. This CDR3 comprises 11 residues. V shed 8 bases and J shed 2 bases, with 10 bases lying between them. Here the CDR3 reads CSYRDTYEQYF. CDR3 nucleotides: TGCAGCTACCGGGACACCTACGAGCAGTACTTC.

The genes are TRBV7-9 and TRBJ2-5; 15 positions agree with TRBD2. This CDR3 region has 15 residues. V lost 5 bases to trimming and J lost 4 bases; unmatched junction nucleotides: 2. Germline CDR1 SEHNR, CDR2 FQNEAQ (reference sequence). The CDR3, as DNA: TGTGCCAGCAGCGCGGGACTAGCGGGAGGAGAGACCCAGTACTTC. Translated: CASSAGLAGGETQYF.

The chain carries TRBV7-9 and TRBJ1-6, with TRBD1 identical over 9 bases. This CDR3 spans 16 amino acids. V was pared by 5 bases and J by 0 bases, with 2 bases of the junction left unmatched. CDR1 and CDR2 (germline): SEHNR, FQNEAQ (reference sequence). The CDR3 is CASSPQGASYNSPLHF. The DNA for the CDR3 is TGTGCCAGCAGCCCACAGGGGGCCTCCTATAATTCACCCCTCCACTTT. The full variable domain, in which reference TRBV7-9 and TRBJ1-6 provide the parts outside the CDR3, is DTGVSQNPRHKITKRGQNVTFRCDPISEHNRLYWYRQTLGQGPEFLTYFQNEAQLEKSRLLSDRFSAERPKGSFSTLEIQRTEQGDSAMYLCASSPQGASYNSPLHFGNGTRLTVT.

This sequence joins TRBV10-2 and TRBJ2-7, with a possible D match to TRBD2 (6 bases). V was clipped by 2 bases and J by 7 bases, with 9 bases between them. This CDR3 spans 12 amino acids. CDR1 and CDR2 from the germline V gene are WSHSY and SAAADI. In nucleotides, the CDR3 is TGCGCCAGCAGTGAGACCGGAGGGGAGCAGTACTTC. Encoded protein: CASSETGGEQYF.

The J gene is TRBJ1-6, the V gene TRBV10-1; D unclear. V was pared by 5 bases and J by 9 bases, with 8 bases between. Germline lookup yields CDR1 WNHNN and CDR2 SYGVQD (reference sequence). The CDR3 sequence is 12 residues long. CDR3 loop: CASSHNSSPLHF. The CDR3 nucleotides are TGCGCCAGCAGTCATAATAGTTCACCCCTCCACTTT.

Here the CDR3 DNA reads TGTGCCAGCAGCTTAGCGAGGGCGAGCAACGTCCTGACTTTC. It translates to CASSLARASNVLTF. The rearrangement links TRBV7-2 to TRBJ2-6; a possible D gene is TRBD2 (5 bases). V was shortened by 0 bases and J by 9 bases, with 9 bases between the two germline ends. The CDR3 is 14 amino acids. Germline V CDR1 and CDR2: SGHTA, FQGNSA.

The gene calls are TRBV12-3 or TRBV12-4 and TRBJ2-7, with TRBD1 matching over 8 bases. This CDR3 contains 12 residues. With V trimmed by 7 bases and J by 9 bases, 8 bases remained unmatched. CDR3 amino acids: CASTPDRVVQYF. The CDR3 DNA reads TGTGCCAGCACCCCGGACAGGGTGGTGCAGTACTTC.

The rearrangement uses TRBV11-3 and TRBJ2-1, with D possibly TRBD1 on 6 matching bases. Trimming left V 0 bases short and J 0 bases short, with 6 bases between. The CDR3 spans 15 residues. Germline CDR1 SGHNT, CDR2 YENEEA. The CDR3 nucleotides read TGTGCCAGCAGCTTAGAAGGGGGCTCCTACAATGAGCAGTTCTTC. It yields the protein CASSLEGGSYNEQFF.

The chain combines TRBV12-5 with TRBJ1-2; D may be TRBD1 (6 bases). The CDR3 sequence is 16 residues long. The V end lost 6 bases, the J end lost 8 bases, and 25 bases lay between the germline ends. Germline V gene data show CDR1 as LGHNT and CDR2 as FRNRAP. CDR3 sequence: CASGPGQKSLCLGYTF. The CDR3 DNA follows: TGTGCTAGTGGGCCCGGACAGAAGAGTCTATGTTTGGGCTACACCTTC.

The J gene is TRBJ2-1, the V gene TRBV5-1; D is uncertain. Germline V gene sequence: CDR1 SGHRS, CDR2 YFSETQ. Trimming removed 0 bases at V and 6 bases at J, with 16 bases between. The CDR3 runs to 16 residues. The CDR3: CASSLVAHLGGNEQFF. Written as DNA, the CDR3 is TGCGCCAGCAGCTTGGTCGCCCACCTTGGCGGCAATGAGCAGTTCTTC.

This chain links TRBV27 with TRBJ1-4, with D possibly matching TRBD1 (6 bases). The V gene's germline CDR1 is MNHEY and CDR2 SMNVEV (reference sequence). This CDR3 is 13 amino acids long. Trimming removed 11 bases at V and 6 bases at J, with 16 bases between. The CDR3 DNA follows: TGTGCCTCCAGAGGGGGGGCGCATGAAAAACTGTTTTTT. Translated, it gives CASRGGAHEKLFF. Full variable domain (missing parts from reference TRBV27 and TRBJ1-4): EAQVTQNPRYLITVTGKKLTVTCSQNMNHEYMSWYRQDPGLGLRQIYYSMNVEVTDKGDVPEGYKVSRKEKRNFPLILESPSPNQTSLYFCASRGGAHEKLFFGSGTQLSVL.

The chain uses TRBV30 and TRBJ1-2; 9 positions agree with TRBD1. The V and J ends lost 1 base and 5 bases, in that order; junction bases with no gene match: 8. This CDR3 region has 15 residues. Germline loops: CDR1 GTSNPN, CDR2 SVGIG (reference sequence). In nucleotides, the CDR3 is TGTGCCTGGAGTGCCGGGGACAGGGAATTGTATGGCTACACCTTC. This gives the protein CAWSAGDRELYGYTF. The variable domain in full, completed from reference TRBV30 and TRBJ1-2, reads SQTIHQWPATLVQPVGSPLSLECTVEGTSNPNLYWYRQAAGRGLQLLFYSVGIGQISSEVPQNLSASRPQDRQFILSSKKLLLSDSGFYLCAWSAGDRELYGYTFGSGTRLTVV.

This clone occurred many times. The chain combines TRBV6-2 or TRBV6-3 with TRBJ2-1; 8 nucleotides match TRBD1. V lost 4 bases and J lost 4; bases outside the gene matches: 6. CDR1 is MNHEY, CDR2 SVGEGT, per germline. The CDR3 contains 15 residues. As DNA, the CDR3 is TGTGCCAGCAGTTCTTGGCAGGGGGCGTACAATGAGCAGTTCTTC. Its translation is CASSSWQGAYNEQFF.

The V gene is TRBV13, the J gene TRBJ1-2; no firm D call. CDR1 and CDR2 (germline): PRHDT, FYEKMQ (reference sequence). The CDR3 is 14 amino acids. V dropped 5 bases and J dropped 8 bases, with 18 bases sitting between them. This chain's CDR3 is CASSQSPQMGGYTF. The CDR3 DNA reads as TGTGCCAGCAGCCAATCACCTCAGATGGGCGGCTACACCTTC.

The gene calls are TRBV6-2 or TRBV6-3 and TRBJ2-5; D possibly corresponds to TRBD2 (5 bases). This CDR3 contains 15 residues. The V gene's germline CDR1 is MNHEY and CDR2 SVGEGT. The V and J ends lost 0 bases and 7 bases respectively, with 15 bases between them. CDR3 residues: CASSYSTLGGGTQYF. The DNA of the CDR3 is TGTGCCAGCAGTTACTCGACACTCGGAGGTGGGACCCAGTACTTC.

The chain uses TRBV2 and TRBJ2-2; maybe TRBD2 (7 bases). The V gene's germline CDR1 is SNHLY and CDR2 FYNNEI. The CDR3 runs to 15 residues. Deletions cut 6 bases from V and 0 bases from J, with 11 bases between. CDR3 protein: CASRKGGTNTGELFF. The CDR3 region has the DNA TGTGCCAGCAGGAAGGGGGGGACGAACACCGGGGAGCTGTTTTTT.

This chain connects TRBV30 to TRBJ1-5; 7 nucleotides match TRBD1. The CDR3 extends over 16 amino acids. Trimming took 0 bases from V and 1 from J; bases not matched to a gene: 6. CDR1 is GTSNPN, CDR2 SVGIG, per germline (reference sequence). CDR3 loop: CAWSVLGGGSNQPQHF. The CDR3 DNA reads TGTGCCTGGAGTGTATTAGGGGGCGGAAGCAATCAGCCCCAGCATTTT. The full variable domain, its missing parts supplied by reference TRBV30 and TRBJ1-5, is SQTIHQWPATLVQPVGSPLSLECTVEGTSNPNLYWYRQAAGRGLQLLFYSVGIGQISSEVPQNLSASRPQDRQFILSSKKLLLSDSGFYLCAWSVLGGGSNQPQHFGDGTRLSIL.

In DNA, the CDR3 is TGTGCCACCAGTAAGACAGATGAAGCTTTCTTT. Amino acids: CATSKTDEAFF. The V and J genes are TRBV24-1 and TRBJ1-1; TRBD1 is a possible D gene (5 bases). CDR1 KGHDR and CDR2 SFDVKD come from the germline V gene. This CDR3 is 11 amino acids long. With 6 bases removed from V and 7 bases from J, the gap between germline ends came to 8 bases.

The chain links TRBV12-3 or TRBV12-4 to TRBJ1-6; D not certain. V shed 6 bases and J shed 8 bases, with 11 bases lying between them. The CDR3 has 13 residues. Here the CDR3 DNA reads TGTGCCAGCAGAACGAGGGCAGATTCACCCCTCCACTTT. This translates into CASRTRADSPLHF.

The rearrangement joins TRBV5-1 to TRBJ2-3; 8 bases agree with TRBD1. With V trimmed by 2 bases and J by 1 base, 9 bases remained unmatched. CDR1 and CDR2 from the germline V gene are SGHRS and YFSETQ. CDR3 length equals 17 residues. CDR3 in DNA: TGCGCCAGCAGCTTTACCGACAGGGGCTGGGGCACAGATACGCAGTATTTT. It encodes CASSFTDRGWGTDTQYF.

The rearrangement uses TRBV4-3 and TRBJ2-1; 8 nucleotides align to TRBD1. The CDR3 contains 16 residues. V shed 4 bases, J shed 8 bases, and the junction held 13 bases outside the gene matches. Germline CDR1 is LGHNA and CDR2 is YSLEER. The CDR3 nucleotides read TGCGCCAGCAGCCCAATAGTGGGGACAGGAGTACATGAGCAGTTCTTC. Translating gives CASSPIVGTGVHEQFF.